This T cell receptor (beta chain) came from a study of OX40 agonist ivuxolimab in advanced cancers. Background on the study: Those enrolled were 82.7% male, with a mean age of about 60 years and ages from roughly 20 to 90. Eligibility rules accepted prior anti-PD-1, anti-PD-L1 or anti-CTLA-4 therapy, and approximately 40% had some.

CDR3 length equals 16 residues. Trimming took 0 bases from V and 2 from J, leaving 14 bases between them. Germline CDR1 LNHDA, CDR2 SQIVND (reference sequence). Data came from immunoSEQ multiplex PCR; TCRdb stores just in-frame clones and leaves some out. The repertoire holds 45,000 to 75,000 clones, with over 75% as singletons. The clonotype originates from an adult with an advanced solid tumor such as melanoma, head and neck, liver or kidney cancer. The material sequenced was CD4+ or CD8+ T cells sorted from blood, taken in a trial of the OX40 agonist ivuxolimab. V and J are TRBV19 and TRBJ2-7; D gene unclear. The DNA of the CDR3 is TGTGCCAGTAGTATAGAGTTAACAGCCGAAACCTACGAGCAGTACTTC. This codes for CASSIELTAETYEQYF.